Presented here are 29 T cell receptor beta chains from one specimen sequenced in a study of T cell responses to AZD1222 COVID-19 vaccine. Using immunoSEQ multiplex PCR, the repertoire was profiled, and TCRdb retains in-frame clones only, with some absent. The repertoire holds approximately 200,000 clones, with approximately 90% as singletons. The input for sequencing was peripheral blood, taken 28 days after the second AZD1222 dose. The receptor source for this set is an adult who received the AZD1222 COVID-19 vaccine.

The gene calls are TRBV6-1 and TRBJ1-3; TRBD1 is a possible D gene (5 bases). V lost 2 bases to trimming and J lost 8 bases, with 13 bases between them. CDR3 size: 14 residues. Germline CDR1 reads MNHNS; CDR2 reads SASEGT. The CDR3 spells CASSENGGAHTIYF. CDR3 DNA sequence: TGTGCCAGCAGTGAAAATGGGGGTGCACACACCATATATTTT.

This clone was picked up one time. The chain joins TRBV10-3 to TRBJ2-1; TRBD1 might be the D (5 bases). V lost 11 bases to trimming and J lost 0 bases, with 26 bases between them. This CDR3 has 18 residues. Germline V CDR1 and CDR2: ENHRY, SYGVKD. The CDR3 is CASTGLGLQGLSYNEQFF. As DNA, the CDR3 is TGTGCCTCGACCGGTCTAGGCCTTCAGGGTCTCTCCTACAATGAGCAGTTCTTC.

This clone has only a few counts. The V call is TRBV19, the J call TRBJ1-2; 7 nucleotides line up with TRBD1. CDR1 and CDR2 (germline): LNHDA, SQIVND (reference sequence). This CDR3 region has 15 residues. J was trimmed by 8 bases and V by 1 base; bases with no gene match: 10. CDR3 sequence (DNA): TGTGCCAGTAGTATAGTCGAGAGGGGGCGTCAAGGCTACACCTTC. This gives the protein CASSIVERGRQGYTF. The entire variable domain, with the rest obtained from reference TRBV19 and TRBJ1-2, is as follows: DGGITQSPKYLFRKEGQNVTLSCEQNLNHDAMYWYRQDPGQGLRLIYYSQIVNDFQKGDIAEGYSVSREKKESFPLTVTSAQKNPTAFYLCASSIVERGRQGYTFGSGTRLTVV.

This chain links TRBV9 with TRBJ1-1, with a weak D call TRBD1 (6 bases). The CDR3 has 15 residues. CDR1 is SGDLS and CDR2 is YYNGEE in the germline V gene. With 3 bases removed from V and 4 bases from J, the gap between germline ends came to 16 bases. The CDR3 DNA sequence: TGTGCCAGCAGCGCCCAAGGAACAGGGTTCACTGAAGCTTTCTTT. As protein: CASSAQGTGFTEAFF.

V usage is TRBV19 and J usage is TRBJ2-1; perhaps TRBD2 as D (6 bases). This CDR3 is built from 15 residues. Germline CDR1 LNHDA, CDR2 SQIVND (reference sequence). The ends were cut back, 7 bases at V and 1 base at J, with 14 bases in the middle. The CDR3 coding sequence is TGTGCCAGTATCCGGAGGGTCGGGTCCTACAATGAGCAGTTCTTC. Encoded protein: CASIRRVGSYNEQFF.

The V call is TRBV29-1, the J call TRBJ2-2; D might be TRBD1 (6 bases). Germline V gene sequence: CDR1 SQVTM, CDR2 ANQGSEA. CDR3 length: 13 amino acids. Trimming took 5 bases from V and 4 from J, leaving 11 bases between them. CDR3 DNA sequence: TGCAGCGTTTCCGGGACATCCACCGGGGAGCTGTTTTTT. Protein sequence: CSVSGTSTGELFF.

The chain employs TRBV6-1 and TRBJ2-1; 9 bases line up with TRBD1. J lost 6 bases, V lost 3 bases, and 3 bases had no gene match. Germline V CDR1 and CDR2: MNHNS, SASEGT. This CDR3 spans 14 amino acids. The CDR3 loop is CASSEDRGSNEQFF. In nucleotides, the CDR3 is TGTGCCAGCAGTGAGGACAGGGGATCCAATGAGCAGTTCTTC.

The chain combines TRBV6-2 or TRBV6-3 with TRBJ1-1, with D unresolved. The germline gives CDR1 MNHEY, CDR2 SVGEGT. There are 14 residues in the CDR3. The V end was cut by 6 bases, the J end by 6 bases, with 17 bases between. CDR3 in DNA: TGTGCCAGCAGCATCACCCCAGCTGTCCCTGAAGCTTTCTTT. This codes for CASSITPAVPEAFF.

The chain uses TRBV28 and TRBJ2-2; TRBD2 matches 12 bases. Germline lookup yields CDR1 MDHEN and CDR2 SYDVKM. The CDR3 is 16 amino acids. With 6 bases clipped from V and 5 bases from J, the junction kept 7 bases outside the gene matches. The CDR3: CASSQLAGGSTGELFF. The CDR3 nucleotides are TGTGCCAGCAGCCAGCTAGCGGGAGGGAGTACCGGGGAGCTGTTTTTT.

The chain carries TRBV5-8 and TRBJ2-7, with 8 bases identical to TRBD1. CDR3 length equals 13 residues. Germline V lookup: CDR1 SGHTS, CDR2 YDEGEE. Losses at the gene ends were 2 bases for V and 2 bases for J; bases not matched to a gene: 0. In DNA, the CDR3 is TGTGCCAGCAGCTTACAGGGGGCCTACGAGCAGTACTTC. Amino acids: CASSLQGAYEQYF.

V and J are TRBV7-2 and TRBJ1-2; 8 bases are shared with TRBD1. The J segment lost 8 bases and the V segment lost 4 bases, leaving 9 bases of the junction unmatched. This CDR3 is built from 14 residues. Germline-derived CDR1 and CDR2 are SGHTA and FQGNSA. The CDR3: CASSSSQGVGGYTF. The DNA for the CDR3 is TGTGCCAGCAGCTCGTCACAGGGGGTAGGAGGCTACACCTTC.

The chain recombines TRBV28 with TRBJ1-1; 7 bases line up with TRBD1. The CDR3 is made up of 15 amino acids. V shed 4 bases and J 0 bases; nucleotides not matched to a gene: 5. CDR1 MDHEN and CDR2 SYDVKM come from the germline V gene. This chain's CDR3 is CASSSYRGLNTEAFF. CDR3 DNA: TGTGCCAGCAGTTCCTACAGGGGCCTGAACACTGAAGCTTTCTTT.

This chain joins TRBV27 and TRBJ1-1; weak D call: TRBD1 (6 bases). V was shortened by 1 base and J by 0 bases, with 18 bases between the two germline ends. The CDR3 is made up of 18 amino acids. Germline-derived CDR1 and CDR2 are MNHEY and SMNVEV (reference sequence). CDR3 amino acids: CASSLYTGTIGMNTEAFF. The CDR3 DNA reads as TGTGCCAGCAGTTTATATACAGGGACAATAGGAATGAACACTGAAGCTTTCTTT.

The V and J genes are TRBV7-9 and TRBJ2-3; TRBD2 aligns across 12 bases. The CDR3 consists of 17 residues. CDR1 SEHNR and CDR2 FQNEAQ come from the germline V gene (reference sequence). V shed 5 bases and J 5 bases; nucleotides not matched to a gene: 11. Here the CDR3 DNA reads TGTGCCAGCAGCGCCTCGGGACTAGCGGGCGGGGGAGATACGCAGTATTTT. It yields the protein CASSASGLAGGGDTQYF.

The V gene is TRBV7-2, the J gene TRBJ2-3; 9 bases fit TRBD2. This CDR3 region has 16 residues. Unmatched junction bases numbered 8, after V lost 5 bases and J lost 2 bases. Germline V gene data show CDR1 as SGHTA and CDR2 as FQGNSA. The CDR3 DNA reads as TGTGCCAGCAGCCCAGGGGCTAGCGGGGCCACAGATACGCAGTATTTT. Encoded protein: CASSPGASGATDTQYF.

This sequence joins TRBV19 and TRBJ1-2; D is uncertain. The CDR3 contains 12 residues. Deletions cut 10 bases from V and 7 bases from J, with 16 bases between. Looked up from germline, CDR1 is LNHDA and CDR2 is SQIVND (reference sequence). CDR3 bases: TGTGCCACCTTCGACGGGTCGGGTGGCTACACCTTC. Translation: CATFDGSGGYTF.

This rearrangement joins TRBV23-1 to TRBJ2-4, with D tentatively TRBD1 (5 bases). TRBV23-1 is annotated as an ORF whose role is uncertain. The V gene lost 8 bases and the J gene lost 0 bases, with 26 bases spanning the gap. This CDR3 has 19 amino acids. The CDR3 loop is CASGSLGRPDRPAKNIQYF. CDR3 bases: TGCGCCAGCGGATCGCTGGGGCGCCCGGATCGTCCAGCCAAAAACATTCAGTACTTC.

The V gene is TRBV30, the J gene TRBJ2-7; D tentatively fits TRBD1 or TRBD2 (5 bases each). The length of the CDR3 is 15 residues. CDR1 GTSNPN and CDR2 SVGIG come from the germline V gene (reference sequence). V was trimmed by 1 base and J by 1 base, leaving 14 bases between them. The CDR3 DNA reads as TGTGCCTGGAGTGCCCCAGGGCTAGCTTCCTACGAGCAGTACTTC. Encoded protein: CAWSAPGLASYEQYF.

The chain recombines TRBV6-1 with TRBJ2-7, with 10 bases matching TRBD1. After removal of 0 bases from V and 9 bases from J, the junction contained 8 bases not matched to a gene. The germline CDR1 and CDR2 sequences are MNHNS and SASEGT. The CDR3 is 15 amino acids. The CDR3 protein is CASSEAGTGAPGQYF. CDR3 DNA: TGTGCCAGCAGTGAAGCAGGGACAGGGGCCCCGGGGCAGTACTTC.

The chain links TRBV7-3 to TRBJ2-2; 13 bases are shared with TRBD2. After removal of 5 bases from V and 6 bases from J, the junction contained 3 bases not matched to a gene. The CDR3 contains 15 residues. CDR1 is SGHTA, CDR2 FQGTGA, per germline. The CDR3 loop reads CASSLGLAGAGELFF. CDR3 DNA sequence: TGTGCCAGCAGCCTAGGACTAGCGGGAGCCGGGGAGCTGTTTTTT.

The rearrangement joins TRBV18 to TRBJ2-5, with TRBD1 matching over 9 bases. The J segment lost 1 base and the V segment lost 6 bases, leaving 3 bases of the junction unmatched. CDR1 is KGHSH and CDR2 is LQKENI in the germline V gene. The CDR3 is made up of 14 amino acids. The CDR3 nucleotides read TGTGCCAGCTCCCCGGGACAGGGCCAAGAGACCCAGTACTTC. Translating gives CASSPGQGQETQYF.

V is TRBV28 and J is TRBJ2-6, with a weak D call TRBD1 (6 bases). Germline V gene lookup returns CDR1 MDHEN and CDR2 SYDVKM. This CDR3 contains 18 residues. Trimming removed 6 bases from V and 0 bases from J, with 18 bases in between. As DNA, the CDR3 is TGTGCCAGCAGACCACAGGGTCTCTCCTCCTCTGGGGCCAACGTCCTGACTTTC. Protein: CASRPQGLSSSGANVLTF. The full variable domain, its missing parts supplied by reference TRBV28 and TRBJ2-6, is DVKVTQSSRYLVKRTGEKVFLECVQDMDHENMFWYRQDPGLGLRLIYFSYDVKMKEKGDIPEGYSVSREKKERFSLILESASTNQTSMYLCASRPQGLSSSGANVLTFGAGSRLTVL.

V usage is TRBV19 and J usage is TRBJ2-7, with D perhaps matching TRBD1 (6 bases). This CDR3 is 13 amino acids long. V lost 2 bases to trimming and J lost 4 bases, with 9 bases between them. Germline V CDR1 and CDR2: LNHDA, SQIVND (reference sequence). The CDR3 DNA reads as TGTGCCAGTAGTATATCCAGGGGATACGAGCAGTACTTC. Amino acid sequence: CASSISRGYEQYF.

The CDR3 coding sequence is TGTGCCAGCAGCTCCCGGACAGGTAACACTGAAGCTTTCTTT. This translates into CASSSRTGNTEAFF. The V gene is TRBV7-8, the J gene TRBJ1-1; 7 nucleotides line up with TRBD1. The CDR3 is 14 amino acids. Germline V gene lookup returns CDR1 SGHVS and CDR2 FQNEAQ. With 4 bases clipped from V and 2 bases from J, the junction kept 4 bases outside the gene matches. The whole variable domain, filled in from reference TRBV7-8 and TRBJ1-1, reads GAGVSQSPRYKVAKRGQDVALRCDPISGHVSLFWYQQALGQGPEFLTYFQNEAQLDKSGLPSDRFFAERPEGSVSTLKIQRTQQEDSAVYLCASSSRTGNTEAFFGQGTRLTVV.

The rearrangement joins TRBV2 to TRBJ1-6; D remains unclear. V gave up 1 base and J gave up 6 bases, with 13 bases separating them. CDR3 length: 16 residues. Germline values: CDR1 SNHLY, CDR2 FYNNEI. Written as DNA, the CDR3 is TGTGCCAGCAGTGAAGGAGAAAGGCGGATTAATTCACCCCTCCACTTT. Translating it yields CASSEGERRINSPLHF.

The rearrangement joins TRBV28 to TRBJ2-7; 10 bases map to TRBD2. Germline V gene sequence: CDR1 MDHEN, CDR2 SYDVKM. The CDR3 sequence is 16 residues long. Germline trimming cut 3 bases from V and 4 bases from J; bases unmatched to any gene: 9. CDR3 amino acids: CASSFSASGSRYEQYF. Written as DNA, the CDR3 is TGTGCCAGCAGTTTCTCGGCTAGCGGGAGTAGGTACGAGCAGTACTTC. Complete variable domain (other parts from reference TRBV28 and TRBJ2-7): DVKVTQSSRYLVKRTGEKVFLECVQDMDHENMFWYRQDPGLGLRLIYFSYDVKMKEKGDIPEGYSVSREKKERFSLILESASTNQTSMYLCASSFSASGSRYEQYFGPGTRLTVT.

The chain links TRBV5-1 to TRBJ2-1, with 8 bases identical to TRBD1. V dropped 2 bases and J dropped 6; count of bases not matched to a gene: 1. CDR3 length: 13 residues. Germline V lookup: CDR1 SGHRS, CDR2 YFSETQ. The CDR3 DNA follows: TGCGCCAGCAGCTTTGACAGGGGCAATGAGCAGTTCTTC. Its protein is CASSFDRGNEQFF.

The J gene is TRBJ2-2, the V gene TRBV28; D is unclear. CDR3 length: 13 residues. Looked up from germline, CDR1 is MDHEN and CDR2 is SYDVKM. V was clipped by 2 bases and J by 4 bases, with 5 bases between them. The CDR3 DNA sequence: TGTGCCAGCAGTTTAGGTGGCACCGGGGAGCTGTTTTTT. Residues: CASSLGGTGELFF.

The CDR3 reads CASSLEGGQQETQYF. In DNA form, the CDR3 reads TGCGCCAGCAGCCTGGAGGGCGGGCAACAAGAGACCCAGTACTTC. This chain uses TRBV5-1 with TRBJ2-5; D perhaps matches TRBD2 (6 bases). Trimming left V 4 bases short and J 2 bases short, with 15 bases between. This CDR3 has 15 amino acids. CDR1 is SGHRS, CDR2 YFSETQ, per germline.